This T cell receptor (beta chain) was identified in a study of post-analysis software for immune sequencing data (dated by TCRdb to about 2015). Background on the whole study: Recorded disease courses included relapsing-remitting, secondary progressive and progressive-relapsing multiple sclerosis, with some patients lacking subtype annotation. The multiple sclerosis patient repertoires were compared with approximately 11 previously published healthy control repertoires from donors aged about 6 to 28 years. A subset of samples was prepared in parallel using single-end sample barcoding, then pooled and co-amplified after Illumina adapter ligation.

To demonstrate the VDJtools post-analysis software, the study profiled TCR beta repertoires from the peripheral blood of approximately twelve young patients with multiple sclerosis. The multiple sclerosis patients were children and adolescents between roughly 6 and 16 years of age. Based on the germline V gene (reference sequence), the CDR1 and CDR2 sequences are SEHNR and FQNEAQ. Here V drops 5 bases and J drops 4 bases, and the junction holds 9 bases not matched to any gene. From cysteine to phenylalanine, the CDR3 is 15 amino acids long. Kept here is only the CDR3 DNA, which spans 45 bases and is read in frame from base 1. In regard to this clonotype: The antigen this receptor binds is unknown. Base qualities are not provided; no much larger clone lies one nucleotide away.

Libraries were constructed by PCR. Instrument on record: Illumina HiSeq 2500. To reduce PCR and sequencing biases, unique molecular identifiers were incorporated into the TCR beta cDNA libraries. About 500,000 cDNA molecules were obtained for every 1 to 10 million input T cells, so each molecule roughly corresponded to one T cell. The patient libraries were prepared and sequenced using the same protocol as the earlier healthy control dataset. Within a given batch, samples were prepared together, multiplexed and sequenced on the same HiSeq lane. Per the source publication's procedure: MIGEC was used to process the raw barcoded reads, and molecular identifier groups with only a single read were discarded before consensus assembly and CDR3 extraction. VDJtools was used for post-analysis of the clonotype tables, and diversity was normalized by down-sampling every dataset to the size of the smallest sample. In repertoire overlap clustering, CDR3 amino acid sequences, but not nucleotide sequences, were matched to correct batch-related cross-sample contamination. The public reads were run again by TCRdb, first through fastp at Q25 and then through MiXCR, and only productive beta chains were kept. Each record represents a unique CDR3 protein, reported with the most common genes and DNA among its rows. V and J calls and clone size were set by TCRdb, not the authors. This sample gives fewer than 550,000 distinct CDR3 sequences in total; around 31% of them show up just once. The ten largest clones capture 5% to 6% of the sample.

Paper-wide results and their limitations: The multiple sclerosis patient group was slightly younger than the control group. Significantly higher frequencies in patients than in controls were found for a few TRBV segments, including TRBV5-6, TRBV5-1 and TRBV20-1. Direct clustering with F measure showed strong co-clustering of samples prepared in the same batch, prompting a batch-effect correction. Normalized Chao1 diversity was significantly lower in multiple sclerosis patients than controls, suggesting substantial peripheral T-cell clonal expansion.

The source is a girl aged 2 to 17 with multiple sclerosis. The chain uses TRBV7-9 and TRBJ2-5, and TRBD1 matches 8 of the central bases. The sequenced sample was blood. The nucleotide sequence is given as TGTGCCAGCAGCGAGATCGGACAGGGCGGAGAGACCCAGTACTTC. This is translated as CASSEIGQGGETQYF.